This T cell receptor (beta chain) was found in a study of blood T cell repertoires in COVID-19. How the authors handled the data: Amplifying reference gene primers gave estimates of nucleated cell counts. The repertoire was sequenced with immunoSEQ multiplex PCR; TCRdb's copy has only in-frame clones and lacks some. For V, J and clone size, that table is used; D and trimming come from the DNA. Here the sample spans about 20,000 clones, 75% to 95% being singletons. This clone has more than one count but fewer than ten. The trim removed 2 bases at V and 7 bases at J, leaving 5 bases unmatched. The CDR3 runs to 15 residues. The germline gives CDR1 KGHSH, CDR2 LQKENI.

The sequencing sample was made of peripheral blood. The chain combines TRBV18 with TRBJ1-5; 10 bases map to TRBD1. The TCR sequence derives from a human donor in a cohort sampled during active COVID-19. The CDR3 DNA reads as TGTGCCAGCTCACCATCCCCGGGACAGGGGCAGCCCCAGCATTTT. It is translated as CASSPSPGQGQPQHF.